One and the same sample provided the 10 T cell receptor beta chains below, sequenced in a study of shared clonotypes between healthy human individuals. The protocol was immunoSEQ multiplex PCR, while the TCRdb copy is restricted to in-frame clones and leaves out a portion. The sample gives about 1,800,000 clones, roughly 94% of which show up once; roughly 1% is in the top ten. Naive CD8 populations comprised CD45RO-negative cells positively selected for CCR7, excluding terminally differentiated effector memory CD45RA+ cells. Sequencing used naive CD8+ T cells sorted from blood. Receptor source: a young man in good health.

Points on this clone: The same CDR3 can be traced to other DNA sequences in this sample. The chain employs TRBV6-5 and TRBJ2-7; 11 bases map to TRBD1. The CDR3 is 14 residues long. V trimming: 2 bases; J trimming: 6 bases; junction bases outside the gene matches: 3. Germline V CDR1 and CDR2: MNHEY, SVGAGI. CDR3 nucleotides: TGTGCCAGCAGTTACGGACAGGGGGCGAGCGAGCAGTACTTC. This encodes CASSYGQGASEQYF.

This clone appeared a single time. The chain employs TRBV28 and TRBJ2-6; D is ambiguous. The CDR3 extends over 15 amino acids. V shed 2 bases and J shed 2 bases, with 7 bases lying between them. Germline CDR1 MDHEN, CDR2 SYDVKM. CDR3 in amino acids: CASSLGTTGANVLTF. In nucleotides, the CDR3 is TGTGCCAGCAGTTTAGGCACAACTGGGGCCAACGTCCTGACTTTC.

The chain employs TRBV7-6 and TRBJ2-2; D is unresolved. The CDR3 contains 14 residues. The V gene's germline CDR1 is SGHVS and CDR2 FNYEAQ. Trimming shortened V by 0 bases and J by 0 bases, and 2 bases separated the two germline ends. CDR3 region: CASSLAPNTGELFF. As DNA, the CDR3 is TGTGCCAGCAGCTTAGCCCCGAACACCGGGGAGCTGTTTTTT.

Turning to this clone: The sample holds other DNA sequences that translate to the same CDR3. The chain joins TRBV5-6 to TRBJ2-7; D assignment may be TRBD1 or TRBD2 (5 bases each). Trimming took 0 bases from V and 3 from J, leaving 7 bases between them. Germline lookup yields CDR1 SGHDT and CDR2 YYEEEE. The CDR3 runs to 13 residues. The chain's CDR3 is CASSLGGDYEQYF. DNA of the CDR3: TGTGCCAGCAGCTTGGGAGGGGACTACGAGCAGTACTTC.

The chain employs TRBV27 and TRBJ1-5, with unresolved D. CDR1 and CDR2 (germline): MNHEY, SMNVEV (reference sequence). The CDR3 is 14 residues long. V was clipped by 3 bases and J by 10 bases, with 16 bases between them. DNA of the CDR3: TGTGCCAGCAGTTTGGTGCATACGGGAGCTCCCCAGCATTTT. Its translation: CASSLVHTGAPQHF.

V is TRBV9 and J is TRBJ2-7; possible D gene TRBD2, 6 bases. V gave up 0 bases and J gave up 9 bases, with 19 bases separating them. The CDR3 is made up of 15 amino acids. From germline, CDR1 is SGDLS and CDR2 YYNGEE. The CDR3 DNA reads as TGTGCCAGCAGCGTAGGAACGGGGGAAGGGGCCCGGCAGTACTTC. Its translation: CASSVGTGEGARQYF.

The genes are TRBV7-2 and TRBJ2-7, with a weak D call TRBD1 (5 bases). Germline-derived CDR1 and CDR2 are SGHTA and FQGNSA. Trimming stripped 7 bases from V and 3 bases from J, with 13 bases between. The CDR3 length is 13 residues. CDR3 nucleotide sequence: TGTGCCAGCACCGTAGGGGTTCTCTACGAGCAGTACTTC. This translates into CASTVGVLYEQYF.

As concerns this clone: The same CDR3 can be traced to other DNA sequences in this sample. The chain carries TRBV5-6 and TRBJ2-7, with D unclear. The V gene lost 0 bases and the J gene lost 0 bases, with 10 bases spanning the gap. CDR3 size: 15 residues. Looked up from germline, CDR1 is SGHDT and CDR2 is YYEEEE. CDR3 residues: CASSLVGLSSYEQYF. The DNA for the CDR3 is TGTGCCAGCAGCTTGGTAGGATTAAGCTCCTACGAGCAGTACTTC.

The chain joins TRBV4-1 to TRBJ1-1, with D possibly matching TRBD1 (6 bases). The CDR3 is 16 residues long. Germline V lookup: CDR1 MGHRA, CDR2 YSYEKL. The ends were cut back, 5 bases at V and 0 bases at J, with 16 bases in the middle. The CDR3: CASSIQPGALNTEAFF. CDR3 DNA: TGCGCCAGCAGCATCCAGCCAGGGGCCCTGAACACTGAAGCTTTCTTT.

As regards this clone: The sample has other DNA sequences that encode this CDR3 too. The chain joins TRBV20-1 to TRBJ2-7; D is undetermined. V lost 5 bases and J lost 4, with 6 bases in between. Germline loops: CDR1 DFQATT, CDR2 SNEGSKA (reference sequence). This CDR3 spans 10 amino acids. CDR3 sequence reads: CSAGPYEQYF. CDR3 coding DNA: TGCAGTGCTGGACCTTACGAGCAGTACTTC.